The next 16 T cell receptor beta chains were all read from a single sample in a study of tumor-infiltrating lymphocytes in primary liver carcinoma. The investigators made TCR beta cDNA from 400 to 500 ng total RNA, using a constant-region primer. Modified slightly, ARM-PCR produced TCR beta libraries over three nested multiplex PCR rounds. The opening two PCR rounds, about 11 cycles each, paired TRBV1-TRBV30 forward primers with a C-beta reverse primer. TCRdb used MiXCR to reprocess the multiplex PCR reads, holding one entry per CDR3 protein. The top ten hold 40% of the sample, which has some 64,000 distinct CDR3 sequences, roughly two thirds seen once. Co-extraction yielded RNA and DNA from around 20-30 mg of unsorted bulk tissue. The sample comprised liver tumor tissue from sampling region 4. The subset: tumor region T4, right-lateral pole. These receptors came from a middle-aged man with primary liver carcinoma and hepatitis B virus infection.

This clonotype was seen many times. The rearrangement links TRBV14 to TRBJ1-2; 8 bases fit TRBD1. From germline, CDR1 is SGHDN and CDR2 FVKESK. CDR3 length: 14 residues. The V and J ends lost 5 bases and 7 bases, in that order; junction bases with no gene match: 9. CDR3 DNA: TGTGCCAGCAGCTTCGACAGGGGAGGGTCTGGCTACACCTTC. This codes for CASSFDRGGSGYTF.

The CDR3 bases are TGTGCCAGCAGTCCGACAGGGCTTGGACTTTACGGGAATGAGCAGTTCTTC. This encodes CASSPTGLGLYGNEQFF. The chain links TRBV6-5 to TRBJ2-1, with 7 bases lining up with TRBD1. The ends lost 5 bases at V and 7 bases at J; junction bases unmatched: 17. Germline values: CDR1 MNHEY, CDR2 SVGAGI. The CDR3 has 17 residues.

To note about this clonotype: At one of its ends the junction is not consistent with the germline gene, which may arise from a read error. The chain has TRBV29-1 and TRBJ2-3; TRBD1 might be the D (6 bases). Germline V gene sequence: CDR1 SQVTM, CDR2 ANQGSEA. This CDR3 contains 11 residues. CDR3 DNA: TGCGGCTCTGGGGGCACAGATACTCAGTATTTT. Translated: CGSGGTDTQYF.

Concerning this clonotype itself: A much larger clone lies a single base off, so this may be a read error. The chain recombines TRBV11-2 with TRBJ2-2; D is ambiguous. Germline CDR1 is SGHAT and CDR2 is FQNNGV. This CDR3 region has 16 residues. The ends were cut back, 1 base at V and 0 bases at J, with 9 bases in the middle. The CDR3 DNA reads as TGTGCCAGCAGCTTAGCATTAGTGGCGAACACCGGGGAGCTGTTTTTT. Translation gives CASSLALVANTGELFF. The full variable domain, its missing parts supplied by reference TRBV11-2 and TRBJ2-2, is EAGVAQSPRYKIIEKRQSVAFWCNPISGHATLYWYQQILGQGPKLLIQFQNNGVVDDSQLPKDRFSAERLKGVDSTLKIQPAKLEDSAVYLCASSLALVANTGELFFGEGSRLTVL.

The chain recombines TRBV6-5 with TRBJ1-1, with 9 bases aligning to TRBD1. The germline CDR1 and CDR2 sequences are MNHEY and SVGAGI. The CDR3 totals 18 residues. V shed 10 bases and J 4 bases; nucleotides not matched to a gene: 22. The CDR3 region has the DNA TGTGCCACCAGCCATAGTGGGGGACAGGGTGCGTTGGGCACTGAAGCTTTCTTT. It translates to CATSHSGGQGALGTEAFF.

A remark on this clonotype: At one of its ends the junction is not consistent with the germline gene, which may arise from a read error. The rearrangement links TRBV5-1 to TRBJ2-2; the D gene is possibly TRBD2 (6 bases). The CDR3 is made up of 16 amino acids. Germline-derived CDR1 and CDR2 are SGHRS and YFSETQ. The CDR3, as DNA: TGCGCCAGCAGCCGGGGGACTGGTGGGACCACCGGGGAGCTGTTGTTT. Translated: CASSRGTGGTTGELLF.

A remark on this clonotype: This may arise from a read error, as a much more abundant clone is one base away. The chain has TRBV7-9 and TRBJ2-3; D call uncertain. Germline V gives CDR1 SEHNR, CDR2 FQNEAQ (reference sequence). Deletions cut 4 bases from V and 14 bases from J, with 16 bases between. CDR3 length: 12 amino acids. The CDR3 DNA is TGTGCCAGCAGCTCTTCCGGTCCGCCGCGGTATTTT. As protein: CASSSSGPPRYF.

With regard to this clonotype: One junction end does not reproduce the germline sequence, and a read error may be involved. The chain links TRBV29-1 to TRBJ1-5, with no clear D. CDR1 and CDR2 from the germline V gene are SQVTM and ANQGSEA. The CDR3 has 13 residues. The CDR3 DNA sequence: TGCAGCGTTGGGACGGTGAACAATCTGCCCCAGCATTTT. Its translation: CSVGTVNNLPQHF.

With regard to this clonotype: Sequence at one end of the junction differs from germline and may be a read error. V usage is TRBV11-1 and J usage is TRBJ2-5; 7 bases fit TRBD1. The CDR3 has 14 residues. From germline, CDR1 is SGHAT and CDR2 FQDESV (reference sequence). Here the CDR3 reads CASGGQVEVETQYF. CDR3 bases: TGTGCCAGCGGTGGACAGGTGGAGGTGGAGACACAGTATTTC.

V and J are TRBV6-5 and TRBJ2-5; D unclear. From germline, CDR1 is MNHEY and CDR2 SVGAGI. Trimming cost V 9 bases and J 5 bases, with 10 bases left between them. This CDR3 region has 11 residues. CDR3 sequence (DNA): TGTGCCAGTACCGCCCGCGAGACCCAGTACTTC. Translation gives CASTARETQYF.

The chain recombines TRBV4-2 with TRBJ2-2; possibly TRBD2 for D (6 bases). The CDR3 has 15 amino acids. V was cut by 7 bases and J by 7 bases, with 19 bases left in between. Germline V gene lookup returns CDR1 LGHNA and CDR2 YNFKEQ. CDR3 sequence: CASKGISGTIGELFF. The DNA for the CDR3 is TGTGCCAGCAAAGGGATTAGCGGAACCATCGGGGAGCTGTTTTTT.

A remark on this clonotype: A single base separates this from a much larger clone, so it may be a read error. J is TRBJ2-1 and V is TRBV5-1, with D possibly TRBD2 on 6 matching bases. The germline V gene encodes CDR1 SGHRS and CDR2 YFSETQ. The CDR3 totals 15 residues. This chain's CDR3 is CASSLVVTSYNEQCF. Written as DNA, the CDR3 is TGCGCCAGCAGCTTGGTAGTGACTAGTTACAATGAGCAGTGCTTC.

J is TRBJ1-2 and V is TRBV29-1; possibly TRBD1 for D (5 bases). Trimming shortened V by 2 bases and J by 8 bases, and 9 bases separated the two germline ends. This CDR3 comprises 11 residues. Germline-derived CDR1 and CDR2 are SQVTM and ANQGSEA. The CDR3 DNA is TGCAGCGTTGAAACAGGATACGGCTACACCTTC. It codes for CSVETGYGYTF.

This clonotype was found many times. The V and J genes are TRBV10-3 and TRBJ2-4, with unresolved D. This CDR3 has 18 amino acids. Between the trimmed V and J ends, which lost 0 bases and 0 bases, there was a span of 15 bases. The germline V gene has CDR1 ENHRY and CDR2 SYGVKD. This CDR3 is CAISESIGSLQAKNIQYF. The DNA of the CDR3 is TGTGCCATCAGTGAGTCGATAGGGTCACTTCAAGCCAAAAACATTCAGTACTTC.

A note on this clonotype: A read error may produce the germline difference seen at one junction end. The genes are TRBV19 and TRBJ1-5; 7 nucleotides match TRBD1. The germline gives CDR1 LNHDA, CDR2 SQIVND (reference sequence). This CDR3 comprises 17 residues. The CDR3 nucleotides are TGTGCCAGTAGTATAGAGGGTATGACAGGGCTTCATCAGCCCCACCATTTT. Translating it yields CASSIEGMTGLHQPHHF. Full variable domain (missing parts from reference TRBV19 and TRBJ1-5): DGGITQSPKYLFRKEGQNVTLSCEQNLNHDAMYWYRQDPGQGLRLIYYSQIVNDFQKGDIAEGYSVSREKKESFPLTVTSAQKNPTAFYLCASSIEGMTGLHQPHHFGDGTRLSIL.

About this clonotype itself: Being one base from a much bigger clone, this may be a read error. CDR3 loop: CASSTARLGNYEQYF. CDR3 in DNA: TGTGCCAGCAGTACGGCGAGGCTGGGCAATTACGAGCAGTACTTC. The rearrangement links TRBV28 to TRBJ2-7; D ambiguous. This CDR3 has 15 residues. Germline V gene sequence: CDR1 MDHEN, CDR2 SYDVKM. Trimming took 5 bases from V and 4 from J, leaving 18 bases between them. Full variable domain (remainder filled in from reference TRBV28 and TRBJ2-7): DVKVTQSSRYLVKRTGEKVFLECVQDMDHENMFWYRQDPGLGLRLIYFSYDVKMKEKGDIPEGYSVSREKKERFSLILESASTNQTSMYLCASSTARLGNYEQYFGPGTRLTVT.